The 30 T cell receptor beta chains given below trace back to one sample, sequenced in a study of blood T cell repertoires in COVID-19 (dated by TCRdb to the early 2020s). Library construction relied on the immunoSEQ multiplex PCR assay. TCRdb mirrors the immuneACCESS table, restricted to in-frame sequences. Some clones are absent from its copies; in checked studies, under half trace to an unresolved V gene, and the reason for the others is unknown. Within this sample are about 43,000 clones, with roughly 87% of them counted one time only. The ten largest clones represent roughly 9.3% of the sample. Sequenced: peripheral blood. These receptors all stem from a woman of 80 years or more with active COVID-19.

This chain joins TRBV4-3 and TRBJ1-3; maybe TRBD1 (5 bases). Trimming took 3 bases from V and 2 from J, leaving 11 bases between them. Germline CDR1 is LGHNA and CDR2 is YSLEER. This CDR3 is built from 15 residues. Here the CDR3 DNA reads TGCGCCAGCAGCCACAACTCGGGGGCTGGAAACACCATATATTTT. It codes for CASSHNSGAGNTIYF.

The chain has TRBV30 and TRBJ1-4; TRBD1 is a possible D gene (6 bases). This CDR3 spans 16 amino acids. The V gene's germline CDR1 is GTSNPN and CDR2 SVGIG (reference sequence). V lost 2 bases and J 6 bases, leaving 19 bases between the germline ends. CDR3 protein: CAWSRGATGRDEKLFF. The CDR3, as DNA: TGTGCCTGGAGTCGGGGCGCAACAGGGAGGGATGAAAAACTGTTTTTT.

The chain combines TRBV5-5 with TRBJ2-2; 13 bases match TRBD2. J gave up 6 bases and V 5 bases, and 10 bases lay outside the gene matches. Per germline, CDR1 SGHKS and CDR2 YYEKEE (reference sequence). The CDR3 runs to 17 residues. For the CDR3, the DNA is TGTGCCAGCAGATCCGGACTAGCGGGGGATTTGGCCGGGGAGCTGTTTTTT. Translation: CASRSGLAGDLAGELFF.

V usage is TRBV5-6 and J usage is TRBJ1-5, with 8 bases identical to TRBD1. Germline assignment: CDR1 SGHDT and CDR2 YYEEEE. Germline trimming cut 0 bases from V and 2 bases from J; bases unmatched to any gene: 4. The CDR3 runs 16 residues. CDR3 nucleotide sequence: TGTGCCAGCAGCTTGGCCACAGGGGGGGGCAATCAGCCCCAGCATTTT. This translates into CASSLATGGGNQPQHF.

The J gene is TRBJ1-4, the V gene TRBV19; TRBD1 agrees at 9 bases. Germline loops: CDR1 LNHDA, CDR2 SQIVND (reference sequence). Germline trimming cut 5 bases from V and 1 base from J; bases unmatched to any gene: 5. There are 16 residues in the CDR3. CDR3 coding DNA: TGTGCCAGTAGTGGCCGGGACAGGGTAACTAATGAAAAACTGTTTTTT. It specifies CASSGRDRVTNEKLFF.

Only one count was recorded for this clone. V and J are TRBV4-3 and TRBJ2-3; 12 positions match TRBD2. The CDR3 extends over 16 amino acids. The trim removed 4 bases at V and 2 bases at J, leaving 4 bases unmatched. Germline CDR1 and CDR2: LGHNA and YSLEER. The CDR3 sequence: CASSLRLAGATDTQYF. Written as DNA, the CDR3 is TGCGCCAGCAGCCTGCGACTAGCGGGGGCCACAGATACGCAGTATTTT.

This chain links TRBV7-8 with TRBJ1-1; maybe TRBD1 (6 bases). Trimming shortened V by 3 bases and J by 10 bases, and 15 bases separated the two germline ends. This CDR3 has 13 amino acids. From germline, CDR1 is SGHVS and CDR2 FQNEAQ. The CDR3 spells CASSLQGTGLAFF. CDR3 DNA: TGTGCCAGCAGCTTGCAGGGGACGGGTTTAGCTTTCTTT.

This chain joins TRBV18 and TRBJ1-2, with D unclear. CDR1 and CDR2 (germline): KGHSH, LQKENI. The CDR3 is made up of 15 amino acids. Trimming took off 0 bases at V and 4 bases at J, with 12 bases between the two ends. The CDR3 nucleotides read TGTGCCAGCTCACCACCTACAGAGGAGGGCTATGGCTACACCTTC. This gives the protein CASSPPTEEGYGYTF.

The chain links TRBV7-9 to TRBJ2-5, with D perhaps TRBD2 (7 bases). This CDR3 contains 16 residues. V lost 4 bases to trimming and J lost 4 bases, with 19 bases between them. Germline CDR1 SEHNR, CDR2 FQNEAQ (reference sequence). The CDR3 nucleotides are TGTGCCAGCAGCTCCAGGAGGGGGGGGCCGTCAGAGACCCAGTACTTC. Protein: CASSSRRGGPSETQYF.

V is TRBV9 and J is TRBJ2-1; possible D gene TRBD1, 6 bases. Trimming cost V 0 bases and J 9 bases, with 16 bases left between them. CDR1 is SGDLS and CDR2 is YYNGEE in the germline V gene. The CDR3 is 15 amino acids. The CDR3 nucleotides read TGTGCCAGCAGCGTAGAAGGGGGACCTTTTGGTGAGCAGTTCTTC. Protein: CASSVEGGPFGEQFF. The variable domain in full, with the rest retrieved from reference TRBV9 and TRBJ2-1, is DSGVTQTPKHLITATGQRVTLRCSPRSGDLSVYWYQQSLDQGLQFLIQYYNGEERAKGNILERFSAQQFPDLHSELNLSSLELGDSALYFCASSVEGGPFGEQFFGPGTRLTVL.

For the CDR3, the DNA is TGCGCCAGCAGCTTGGAGGCTAGCGGAGACCTCACAGATACGCAGTATTTT. Protein: CASSLEASGDLTDTQYF. This chain uses TRBV5-1 with TRBJ2-3; 7 bases are shared with TRBD2. V lost 0 bases, J lost 2 bases, and 9 bases stayed unmatched. There are 17 residues in the CDR3. Germline V lookup: CDR1 SGHRS, CDR2 YFSETQ. Together with reference TRBV5-1 and TRBJ2-3, the CDR3 gives the full variable domain: KAGVTQTPRYLIKTRGQQVTLSCSPISGHRSVSWYQQTPGQGLQFLFEYFSETQRNKGNFPGRFSGRQFSNSRSEMNVSTLELGDSALYLCASSLEASGDLTDTQYFGPGTRLTVL.

The V and J genes are TRBV4-3 and TRBJ2-2, with a tentative D call TRBD1 (8 bases). Trimming removed 4 bases at V and 2 bases at J, with 14 bases between. Germline CDR1 reads LGHNA; CDR2 reads YSLEER. This CDR3 has 16 amino acids. Written as DNA, the CDR3 is TGCGCCAGCAGCCTGAGCGGGACAGGCAACACCGGGGAGCTGTTTTTT. It encodes CASSLSGTGNTGELFF.

The rearrangement links TRBV5-1 to TRBJ2-5; 7 positions match TRBD1. CDR1 is SGHRS, CDR2 YFSETQ, per germline. The CDR3 has 14 amino acids. The V gene end was trimmed by 4 bases and the J gene end by 1 base; junction bases not matched to a gene: 4. The CDR3 loop is CASSKGTAQETQYF. The CDR3 DNA reads as TGCGCCAGCAGCAAAGGGACAGCCCAAGAGACCCAGTACTTC.

The chain joins TRBV11-2 to TRBJ1-3; TRBD1 aligns across 8 bases. Germline CDR1 and CDR2: SGHAT and FQNNGV. CDR3 length: 15 amino acids. J was trimmed by 5 bases and V by 2 bases; bases with no gene match: 5. Here the CDR3 DNA reads TGTGCCAGCAGCTTAACTCAGGGGGCGAGAAACACCATATATTTT. Encoded protein: CASSLTQGARNTIYF. The full variable domain, its missing parts supplied by reference TRBV11-2 and TRBJ1-3, is EAGVAQSPRYKIIEKRQSVAFWCNPISGHATLYWYQQILGQGPKLLIQFQNNGVVDDSQLPKDRFSAERLKGVDSTLKIQPAKLEDSAVYLCASSLTQGARNTIYFGEGSWLTVV.

This chain uses TRBV9 with TRBJ2-3; D unclear. The length of the CDR3 is 14 residues. Germline V CDR1 and CDR2: SGDLS, YYNGEE. Trimming took 3 bases from V and 5 from J, leaving 13 bases between them. Written as DNA, the CDR3 is TGTGCCAGCAGCGCCGCGGCGCGGCAAGATACGCAGTATTTT. The encoded protein is CASSAAARQDTQYF.

This chain links TRBV28 with TRBJ2-1; D gene uncertain. CDR3 length equals 13 residues. Germline CDR1 MDHEN, CDR2 SYDVKM. Trimming pared 8 bases from V and 0 bases from J, leaving 8 bases between. The CDR3 loop is CASCGYSYNEQFF. The CDR3 DNA reads as TGTGCCAGCTGCGGATACTCCTACAATGAGCAGTTCTTC.

The chain employs TRBV2 and TRBJ2-7, with D tentatively TRBD1 (5 bases). Trimming removed 6 bases from V and 4 bases from J, with 16 bases in between. Germline CDR1 and CDR2: SNHLY and FYNNEI. The CDR3 totals 14 residues. The CDR3 sequence: CASSGQGLWYEQYF. The CDR3 DNA sequence: TGTGCCAGCAGCGGTCAGGGATTATGGTACGAGCAGTACTTC.

The V and J genes are TRBV6-2 or TRBV6-3 and TRBJ2-7, with a weak D call TRBD2 (6 bases). Germline CDR1 reads MNHEY; CDR2 reads SVGEGT. The CDR3 runs to 14 residues. V was shortened by 0 bases and J by 6 bases, with 12 bases between the two germline ends. CDR3 residues: CASSYSTSWAEQYF. The CDR3 region has the DNA TGTGCCAGCAGTTACTCTACTAGCTGGGCCGAGCAGTACTTC.

The rearrangement joins TRBV6-6 to TRBJ2-7; D not resolved. From germline, CDR1 is MNHNY and CDR2 SVGAGI (reference sequence). The CDR3 consists of 13 residues. The V end lost 4 bases, the J end lost 5 bases, and 12 bases lay between the germline ends. The CDR3 reads CASSFDKTHEQYF. CDR3 DNA sequence: TGTGCCAGCAGTTTTGACAAAACCCACGAGCAGTACTTC.

J is TRBJ1-6 and V is TRBV30; D uncertain. Germline CDR1 is GTSNPN and CDR2 is SVGIG (reference sequence). Trimming shortened V by 2 bases and J by 7 bases, and 9 bases separated the two germline ends. This CDR3 comprises 13 residues. CDR3 residues: CAWSYGGNSPLHF. In DNA form, the CDR3 reads TGTGCCTGGAGTTATGGTGGCAATTCACCCCTCCACTTT.

Only a few counts were recorded for this clone. The junction differs from germline at one of its ends, possibly a read error. V is TRBV2 and J is TRBJ1-5; no clear D. The germline gives CDR1 SNHLY, CDR2 FYNNEI. The CDR3 length is 12 residues. CDR3 sequence reads: CASGSRLGDEYF. The DNA for the CDR3 is TGTGCCAGCGGGTCTAGGCTCGGTGACGAGTATTTT.

The rearrangement joins TRBV28 to TRBJ1-3; tentative D call: TRBD1 (5 bases). Germline lookup yields CDR1 MDHEN and CDR2 SYDVKM. The CDR3 contains 14 residues. V lost 7 bases to trimming and J lost 3 bases, with 13 bases between them. The DNA for the CDR3 is TGTGCCAGCACGAACTCAGGGCATGGAAACACCATATATTTT. Protein sequence: CASTNSGHGNTIYF.

The rearrangement links TRBV2 to TRBJ2-5, with TRBD2 identical over 14 bases. The CDR3 extends over 15 amino acids. Unmatched junction bases numbered 9, after V lost 6 bases and J lost 9 bases. Germline CDR1 SNHLY, CDR2 FYNNEI. The CDR3 reads CASRTGLAGAPPQYF. The DNA for the CDR3 is TGTGCCAGCAGAACGGGACTAGCGGGGGCCCCCCCCCAGTACTTC.

The gene calls are TRBV5-1 and TRBJ2-7; D unclear. The V and J ends lost 1 base and 2 bases respectively, with 13 bases between them. The germline CDR1 and CDR2 sequences are SGHRS and YFSETQ. There are 15 residues in the CDR3. CDR3 amino acids: CASSLTTGAPYEQYF. DNA for the CDR3: TGCGCCAGCAGCTTGACCACGGGTGCCCCCTACGAGCAGTACTTC.

The chain carries TRBV6-5 and TRBJ1-2; 10 bases agree with TRBD1. This CDR3 region has 13 residues. Germline V lookup: CDR1 MNHEY, CDR2 SVGAGI. V gave up 4 bases and J gave up 7 bases; unmatched junction bases: 3. CDR3 sequence reads: CASSWTGGVGYTF. The CDR3 coding sequence is TGTGCCAGCAGTTGGACAGGGGGTGTTGGCTACACCTTC.

This clone was recorded only once. The chain couples TRBV7-2 to TRBJ2-7, with D maybe TRBD1 (6 bases). The CDR3 runs to 15 residues. Germline CDR1 and CDR2: SGHTA and FQGNSA. V lost 0 bases and J 3 bases, leaving 12 bases between the germline ends. This chain's CDR3 is CASSLAPGHRYEQYF. The DNA of the CDR3 is TGTGCCAGCAGCTTAGCACCGGGACACCGCTACGAGCAGTACTTC.

The chain recombines TRBV7-9 with TRBJ2-5; unclear D gene. Germline CDR1 and CDR2: SEHNR and FQNEAQ (reference sequence). CDR3 length equals 14 residues. Between the trimmed V and J ends, which lost 1 base and 1 base, there was a span of 7 bases. CDR3 in DNA: TGTGCCAGCAGCTTAGACAGCTCCCAAGAGACCCAGTACTTC. It codes for CASSLDSSQETQYF.

The V and J genes are TRBV11-2 and TRBJ2-2; unclear D gene. CDR1 is SGHAT, CDR2 FQNNGV, per germline. The CDR3 length is 13 residues. The V end was cut by 7 bases, the J end by 0 bases, with 6 bases between. The CDR3 nucleotides read TGTGCCAGCACCAACACGAACACCGGGGAGCTGTTTTTT. The encoded protein is CASTNTNTGELFF.

This clone was detected only once. The rearrangement uses TRBV19 and TRBJ2-7, with D perhaps TRBD1 (5 bases). From germline, CDR1 is LNHDA and CDR2 SQIVND (reference sequence). The ends were cut back, 5 bases at V and 7 bases at J, with 15 bases in the middle. The CDR3 totals 13 residues. CDR3 amino acids: CASSVRAGREQYF. In DNA, the CDR3 is TGTGCCAGTAGTGTACGAGCAGGGCGGGAGCAGTACTTC.

This clone was picked up a small number of times. This chain connects TRBV7-9 to TRBJ1-4, with 8 bases that match TRBD1. Germline values: CDR1 SEHNR, CDR2 FQNEAQ (reference sequence). The CDR3 contains 11 residues. V shed 6 bases and J 12 bases; nucleotides not matched to a gene: 3. CDR3 nucleotide sequence: TGTGCCAGCAGTTCACAGGGGGAACTGTTTTTT. This codes for CASSSQGELFF.